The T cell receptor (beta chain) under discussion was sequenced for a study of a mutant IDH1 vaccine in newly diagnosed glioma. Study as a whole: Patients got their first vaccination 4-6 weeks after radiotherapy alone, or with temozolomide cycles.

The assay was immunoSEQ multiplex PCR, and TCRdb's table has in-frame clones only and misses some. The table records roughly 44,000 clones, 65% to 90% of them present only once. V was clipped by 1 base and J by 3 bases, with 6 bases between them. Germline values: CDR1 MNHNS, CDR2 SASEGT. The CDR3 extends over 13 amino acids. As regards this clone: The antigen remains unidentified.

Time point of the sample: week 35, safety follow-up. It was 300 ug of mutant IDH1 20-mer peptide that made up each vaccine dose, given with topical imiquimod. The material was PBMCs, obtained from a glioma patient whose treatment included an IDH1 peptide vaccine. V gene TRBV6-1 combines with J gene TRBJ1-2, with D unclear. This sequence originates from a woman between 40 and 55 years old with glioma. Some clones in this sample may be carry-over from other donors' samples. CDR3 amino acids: CASSEVADYGYTF. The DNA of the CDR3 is TGTGCCAGCAGTGAAGTCGCCGACTATGGCTACACCTTC.